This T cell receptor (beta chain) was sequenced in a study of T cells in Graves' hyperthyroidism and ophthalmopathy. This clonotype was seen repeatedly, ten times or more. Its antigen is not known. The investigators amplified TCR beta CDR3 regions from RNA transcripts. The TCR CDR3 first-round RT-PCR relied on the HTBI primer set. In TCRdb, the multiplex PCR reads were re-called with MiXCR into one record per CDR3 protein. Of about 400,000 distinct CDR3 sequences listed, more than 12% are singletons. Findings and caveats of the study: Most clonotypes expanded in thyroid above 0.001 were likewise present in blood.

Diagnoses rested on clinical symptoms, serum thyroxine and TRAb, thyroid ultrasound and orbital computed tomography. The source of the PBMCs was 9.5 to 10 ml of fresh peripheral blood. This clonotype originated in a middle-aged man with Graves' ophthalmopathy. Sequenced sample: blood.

Here the CDR3 reads CSAKPGQGSGNTIYF. The CDR3 nucleotides read TGCAGTGCAAAACCGGGACAGGGCTCTGGAAACACCATATATTTT. The chain is built from TRBV20-1 and TRBJ1-3; 9 bases agree with TRBD1. V trimming: 6 bases; J trimming: 0 bases; junction bases outside the gene matches: 6. The CDR3 loop spans 15 amino acids. Germline values: CDR1 DFQATT, CDR2 SNEGSKA (reference sequence).